Below, 5 T cell receptor beta chains from the same sample are listed, as sequenced in a study of vaccination effects on CD4 cells after COVID-19. Only in-frame clones appear in the TCRdb table, and some are missing; sequencing was by immunoSEQ multiplex PCR. Seen here are tens of thousands of clones, over 70% observed once, and the top ten hold over 3.5%. In the ViraFEST assay, antigen-specific CD4+ clonotypes were identified by expansion after peptide-pool stimulation. Isolating CD4+ T cells followed ten to eleven days of culture. Negative nucleocapsid antibody tests before and after vaccination confirmed no previous SARS-CoV-2 infection. Antigens of these TCRs are unknown. This specimen was CD4+ T cells from PBMCs cultured with HCoV-OC43 spike peptides, taken before COVID-19 vaccination. As to subset: HCoV-OC43 spike overlapping peptide pool stimulation. The receptors stem from a human donor who received a COVID-19 vaccine.

The chain joins TRBV7-7 to TRBJ2-3, with D perhaps matching TRBD2 (6 bases). Trimming left V 5 bases short and J 0 bases short, with 12 bases between. This CDR3 region has 15 residues. CDR1 is SSHAT and CDR2 is FNYEAQ in the germline V gene (reference sequence). The CDR3 DNA follows: TGTGCCAGCAGCAGGGGAGGTGCTAGCACAGATACGCAGTATTTT. Translation gives CASSRGGASTDTQYF.

The V and J genes are TRBV6-5 and TRBJ2-7; 12 bases fit TRBD2. J lost 2 bases, V lost 6 bases, and 5 bases had no gene match. This CDR3 contains 15 residues. Germline V lookup: CDR1 MNHEY, CDR2 SVGAGI. The CDR3 is CASRSSGGGTYEQYV. The CDR3 coding sequence is TGTGCCAGCAGGTCTAGCGGGGGGGGAACCTACGAGCAGTACGTC.

This clone has a handful of counts. The chain is built from TRBV3-1 (or the pseudogene TRBV3-2) and TRBJ2-1, with TRBD2 identical over 8 bases. Germline CDR1 and CDR2: LGHDT and YNNKEL (reference sequence). Losses at the gene ends were 11 bases for V and 7 bases for J; bases not matched to a gene: 10. The length of the CDR3 is 13 residues. CDR3 in DNA: TGTGCCTGTAGCGGGGATGGAGGGAATGAGCAGTTCTTC. Translation gives CACSGDGGNEQFF.

The V and J genes are TRBV2 and TRBJ2-7; 7 bases fit TRBD1. CDR1 is SNHLY and CDR2 is FYNNEI in the germline V gene. Germline trimming cut 5 bases from V and 2 bases from J; bases unmatched to any gene: 6. The CDR3 spans 14 residues. The CDR3 DNA is TGTGCCAGCAGTCGCCGGGACAGAACCTACGAGCAGTACGTC. This codes for CASSRRDRTYEQYV.

The V gene is TRBV30, the J gene TRBJ2-1, with 8 bases identical to TRBD1. CDR3 length equals 12 residues. The ends lost 6 bases at V and 15 bases at J; junction bases unmatched: 13. The germline gives CDR1 GTSNPN, CDR2 SVGIG (reference sequence). This CDR3 is CACGTGGPPRFF. CDR3 nucleotide sequence: TGTGCCTGCGGCACAGGGGGACCCCCAAGGTTCTTC.